Listed below are T cell receptor beta chains from one sample, sequenced in a study of cytomegalovirus exposure and HLA in healthy donors. Clones were read by immunoSEQ multiplex PCR, and TCRdb kept only the in-frame ones, dropping some. The sample lists fewer than 110,000 clones; around 80% were seen once. The sequenced sample consisted of PBMCs. The receptors here all came from a woman aged 18 to 35 in good health and CMV-seropositive. The conserved cysteine and the conserved F or W are not part of the CDR3 here.

TRBJ1-5 | 14 | TRBV5-6 | ASSQRTGGGFQPQH
TRBJ1-1 | 14 | TRBV5-6 | ASSQNMDSMNTEAF
TRBJ1-4 | 12 | TRBV19 | ASSIQGGSEKLF
TRBJ2-1 | 12 | TRBV9 | ASSASGGASEQF
TRBJ2-1 | 13 | TRBV6-5 | ASRFTGGSYNEQF
TRBJ2-7 | 13 | TRBV19 | ASSIYGLAGNEQY
TRBJ1-2 | 12 | TRBV19 | ASSATGSNYGYT
TRBJ2-2 | 9 | TRBV7-2 | ASSPAGELF
TRBJ1-5 | 13 | TRBV19 | ASSMTGGYNQPQH
TRBJ2-7 | 15 | TRBV4-2 | ASSQVAGGQSSYEQY